This TCR beta chain was sequenced during a study of early T cells in non-severe SARS-CoV-2 infection. V was clipped by 1 base and J by 1 base; unmatched bases: 4. Germline V CDR1 and CDR2: SGHTA, FQGNSA. This CDR3 region has 17 residues. TCRdb itself ran the 5' RACE reads through MiXCR, one entry per CDR3 protein. The profile shows around 50,000 distinct CDR3 sequences, about an eighth of them singletons. This chain joins TRBV7-2 and TRBJ2-3; the match to TRBD2 covers 11 bases. The clonotype comes from an adult who was a healthcare worker with PCR-confirmed SARS-CoV-2 infection or an uninfected control (not recorded which). The sequenced sample consisted of whole blood. The DNA of the CDR3 is TGTGCCAGCAGCTTAGTAGCGGGAGGGGGGGGCACAGATACGCAGTATTTT. Residues: CASSLVAGGGGTDTQYF.